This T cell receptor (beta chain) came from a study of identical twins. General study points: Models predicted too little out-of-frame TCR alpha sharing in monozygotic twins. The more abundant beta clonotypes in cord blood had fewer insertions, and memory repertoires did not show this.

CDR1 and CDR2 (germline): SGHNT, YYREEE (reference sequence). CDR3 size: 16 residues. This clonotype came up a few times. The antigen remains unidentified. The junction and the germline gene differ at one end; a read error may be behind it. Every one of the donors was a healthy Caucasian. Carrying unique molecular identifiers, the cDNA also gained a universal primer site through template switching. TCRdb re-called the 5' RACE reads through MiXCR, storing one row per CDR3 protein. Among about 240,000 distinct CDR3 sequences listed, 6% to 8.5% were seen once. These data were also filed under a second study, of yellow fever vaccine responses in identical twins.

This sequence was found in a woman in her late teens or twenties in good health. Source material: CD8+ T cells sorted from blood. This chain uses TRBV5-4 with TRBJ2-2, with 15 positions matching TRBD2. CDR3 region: CASSLGLAGGAGELFF. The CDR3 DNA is TGTGCCAGCAGTTTGGGACTAGCGGGAGGCGCCGGGGAGCTGTTTTTT.